This T cell receptor (beta chain) was obtained from a study of blood T cell repertoires in COVID-19. Study at large: Samples taken during acute and convalescent COVID-19 were collected in the United States, Italy and Spain. T cells, B-cell-depleted T cells, or PBMCs supplied cDNA or gDNA.

Looked up from germline, CDR1 is SGHNT and CDR2 is YYREEE (reference sequence). CDR3 size: 16 residues. V gave up 4 bases and J gave up 7 bases, with 18 bases separating them. Authors' analysis steps: Reference gene primer amplification yielded estimated nucleated cell counts. The assay was immunoSEQ multiplex PCR, and TCRdb's table has in-frame clones only and misses some. The DNA was the basis for D and trimming; V, J and clone size are from that table. The sample shows some 260,000 clones, more than 75% of them seen only once. The receptor was isolated from a woman aged 40 to 50 who had recovered from COVID-19. The source material was peripheral blood. The V gene is TRBV5-4, the J gene TRBJ1-6; weak D call: TRBD1 (5 bases). This CDR3 reads CASSQGAGPPNSPLHF. The CDR3 coding sequence is TGTGCCAGCAGCCAAGGGGCGGGGCCGCCGAATTCACCCCTCCACTTT.